The clone carrying this T cell receptor (beta chain) appeared many times. Germline lookup yields CDR1 SGHAT and CDR2 FQNNGV. V was pared by 1 base and J by 5 bases, with 4 bases of the junction left unmatched. The CDR3 spans 14 residues. The source of the sample is a study of T cells in Graves' hyperthyroidism and ophthalmopathy. Study context: Peripheral blood was obtained at initial diagnosis, preceding any treatment.

There were TCR beta CDR3 regions amplified from RNA transcripts. A first-round RT-PCR of the TCR CDR3 used the HTBI primer set. TCRdb recomputed calls from the multiplex PCR reads with MiXCR, one row per CDR3 protein. The sample lists a few hundred thousand distinct CDR3 sequences, roughly 22% occurring once. The receptor comes from a woman aged 70-85 years with Graves' ophthalmopathy. V gene TRBV11-2 combines with J gene TRBJ2-7, with 8 bases matching TRBD2. Specimen: blood. In DNA, the CDR3 is TGTGCCAGCAGCTTAGGGGTAGCGGGAAACGAGCAGTACTTC. As protein: CASSLGVAGNEQYF.